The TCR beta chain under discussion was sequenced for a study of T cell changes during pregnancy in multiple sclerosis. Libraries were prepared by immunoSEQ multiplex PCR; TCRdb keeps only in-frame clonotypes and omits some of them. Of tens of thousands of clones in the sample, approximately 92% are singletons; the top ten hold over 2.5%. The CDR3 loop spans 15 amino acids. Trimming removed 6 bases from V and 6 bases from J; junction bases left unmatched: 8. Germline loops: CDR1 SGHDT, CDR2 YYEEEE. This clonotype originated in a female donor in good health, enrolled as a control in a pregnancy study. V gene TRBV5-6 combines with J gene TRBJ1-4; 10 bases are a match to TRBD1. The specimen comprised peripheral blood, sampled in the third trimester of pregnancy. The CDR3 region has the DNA TGTGCCAGCACCCTAGGGGGACAGGGGTATGAAAAACTGTTTTTT. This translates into CASTLGGQGYEKLFF.